This entry describes one T cell receptor (beta chain). The sample comes from a study of blood T cell repertoires in COVID-19. Authors' methods: Cell counts per sample came from amplifying reference gene primers. Here immunoSEQ multiplex PCR was the method, and the copy in TCRdb shows in-frame clones only, minus some. D and trimming were read from the DNA, whereas the V and J calls and clone size are those reported in that table. The table records around 250,000 clones, approximately 89% of them present only once. CDR1 is SNHLY and CDR2 is FYNNEI in the germline V gene. Trimming removed 5 bases from V and 3 bases from J; junction bases left unmatched: 4. This CDR3 has 14 residues.

This receptor was taken from a woman aged 55-70 years who had recovered from COVID-19. Sample: peripheral blood. V gene TRBV2 combines with J gene TRBJ2-7, with TRBD2 matching 10 bases. The CDR3 DNA follows: TGTGCCAGCAGTTTAGCGGGGGGACGCTACGAGCAGTACTTC. Protein: CASSLAGGRYEQYF.